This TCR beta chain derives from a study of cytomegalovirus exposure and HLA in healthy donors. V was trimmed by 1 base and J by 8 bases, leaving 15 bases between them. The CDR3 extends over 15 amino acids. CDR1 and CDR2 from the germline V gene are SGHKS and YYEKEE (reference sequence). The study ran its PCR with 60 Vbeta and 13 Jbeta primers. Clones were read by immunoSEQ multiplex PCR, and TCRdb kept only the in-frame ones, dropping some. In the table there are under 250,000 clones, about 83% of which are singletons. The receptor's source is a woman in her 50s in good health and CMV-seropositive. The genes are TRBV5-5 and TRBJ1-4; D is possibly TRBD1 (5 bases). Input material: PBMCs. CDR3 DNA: TGTGCCAGCAGCTTGCACGCAGGGCCCGGAGAAAAACTGTTTTTT. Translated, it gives CASSLHAGPGEKLFF.